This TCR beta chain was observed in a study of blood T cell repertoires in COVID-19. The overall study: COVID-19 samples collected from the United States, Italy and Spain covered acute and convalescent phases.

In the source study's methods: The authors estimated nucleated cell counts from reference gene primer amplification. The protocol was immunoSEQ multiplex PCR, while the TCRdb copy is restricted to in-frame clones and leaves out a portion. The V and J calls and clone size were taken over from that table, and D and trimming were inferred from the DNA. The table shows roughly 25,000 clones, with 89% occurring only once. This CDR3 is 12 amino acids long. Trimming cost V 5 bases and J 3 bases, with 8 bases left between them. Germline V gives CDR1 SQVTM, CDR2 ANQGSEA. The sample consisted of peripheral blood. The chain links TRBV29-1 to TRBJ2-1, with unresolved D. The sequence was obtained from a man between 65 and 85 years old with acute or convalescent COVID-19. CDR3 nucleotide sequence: TGCAGCGTTCGTGTTTTCTACAATGAGCAGTTCTTC. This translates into CSVRVFYNEQFF.